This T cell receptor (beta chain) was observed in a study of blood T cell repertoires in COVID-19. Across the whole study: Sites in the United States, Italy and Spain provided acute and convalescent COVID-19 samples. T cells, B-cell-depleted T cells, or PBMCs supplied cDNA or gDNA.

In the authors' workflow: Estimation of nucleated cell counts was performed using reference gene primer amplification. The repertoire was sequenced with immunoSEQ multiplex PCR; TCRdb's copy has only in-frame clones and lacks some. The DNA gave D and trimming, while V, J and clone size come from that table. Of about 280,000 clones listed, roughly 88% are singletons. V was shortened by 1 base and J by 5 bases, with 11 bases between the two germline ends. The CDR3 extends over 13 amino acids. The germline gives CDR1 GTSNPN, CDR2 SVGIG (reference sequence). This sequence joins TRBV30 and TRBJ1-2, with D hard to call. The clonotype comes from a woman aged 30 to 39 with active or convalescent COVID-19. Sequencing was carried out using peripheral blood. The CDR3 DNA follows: TGTGCCTGGAGTGGGGCCGGGGTGTATGGCTACACCTTC. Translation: CAWSGAGVYGYTF.